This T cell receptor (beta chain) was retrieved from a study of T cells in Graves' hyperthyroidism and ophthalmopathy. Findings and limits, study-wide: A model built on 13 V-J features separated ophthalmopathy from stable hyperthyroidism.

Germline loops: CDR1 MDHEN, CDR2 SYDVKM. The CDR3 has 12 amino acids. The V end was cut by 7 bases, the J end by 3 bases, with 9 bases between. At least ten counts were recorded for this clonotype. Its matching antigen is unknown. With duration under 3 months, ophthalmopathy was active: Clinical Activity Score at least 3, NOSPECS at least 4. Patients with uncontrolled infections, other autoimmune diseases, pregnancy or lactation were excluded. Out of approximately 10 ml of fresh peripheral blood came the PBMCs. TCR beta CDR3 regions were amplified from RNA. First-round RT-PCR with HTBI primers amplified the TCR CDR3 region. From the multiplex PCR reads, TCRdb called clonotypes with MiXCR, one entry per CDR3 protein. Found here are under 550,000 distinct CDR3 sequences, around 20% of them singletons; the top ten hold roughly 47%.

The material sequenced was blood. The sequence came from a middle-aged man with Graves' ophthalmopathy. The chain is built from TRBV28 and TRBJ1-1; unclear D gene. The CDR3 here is CASTQADTEAFF. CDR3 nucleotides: TGTGCCAGCACTCAGGCGGACACTGAAGCTTTCTTT.